The clone carrying this T cell receptor (beta chain) was observed at least ten times. Its antigen is unidentified. Genomic DNA provided the template from which TCR beta VDJ and CDR3 profiles were obtained. TCRdb re-called the reads with MiXCR, one entry per CDR3 protein. The sample has about 190,000 distinct CDR3 sequences, approximately 50% seen once. This entry is derived from a study of CD8+CD57+ T cells in acquired aplastic anemia. Study summary: The sorted CD4+ and CD8+ cells yielded an average approximately 3.3 ug of DNA. Mean read depth for CD4+ cells from healthy donors was some 11 million.

Whole-study findings and limits: Approximately 28 CD8+ CDR3 sequences were shared between patients and controls. Patients versus controls showed no significant CD8+ Simpson's diversity difference.

The CDR3 has 17 amino acids. The ends were cut back, 1 base at V and 2 bases at J, with 18 bases in the middle. Germline-derived CDR1 and CDR2 are SGHNT and YENEEA. J is TRBJ2-7 and V is TRBV11-3; D is tentatively TRBD1 or TRBD2 (5 bases each). The TCR sequence derives from a human donor in good health, serving as a control. The sample taken for sequencing was sorted CD4+, CD8+, or CD8+CD57+ T cells (not recorded which) from PBMCs. This CDR3 reads CASSLAFLGRLTYEQYF. CDR3 bases: TGTGCCAGCAGCTTAGCTTTTCTGGGACGGTTGACCTACGAGCAGTACTTC.